Described below is a single T cell receptor beta chain sequence and its context. RNA extraction was followed by reverse transcription into cDNA, which acted as the sequencing template. Sequencing was performed with immunoSEQ multiplex PCR; in TCRdb, only in-frame clones are kept and a portion is missing. Among about 100,000 clones listed, 84% were seen once. The sample comes from a study of CD8+ T cells in alopecia areata. In the study overall: Tofacitinib administration persisted for 6 to 18 months, succeeded by 6 months off drug.

Germline V gives CDR1 SGHVS, CDR2 FQNEAQ. Trimming removed 5 bases at V and 7 bases at J, with 12 bases between. This CDR3 contains 12 residues. Treatment given: oral pan-JAK inhibitor, 5-10 mg twice daily. Lesional scalp punch biopsies and peripheral blood were collected from alopecia areata patients. Sorting from PBMCs produced CD4+ and CD8+ T cells. This clonotype was sampled from a human donor with alopecia areata. The V and J genes are TRBV7-8 and TRBJ2-7, with D hard to call. The source material was CD8+ T cells sorted from blood, sampled at week 24, from a patient treated with tofacitinib. Here the CDR3 reads CASSLGLLEQYF. The CDR3 DNA is TGTGCCAGCAGCCTCGGCCTCCTTGAGCAGTACTTC.